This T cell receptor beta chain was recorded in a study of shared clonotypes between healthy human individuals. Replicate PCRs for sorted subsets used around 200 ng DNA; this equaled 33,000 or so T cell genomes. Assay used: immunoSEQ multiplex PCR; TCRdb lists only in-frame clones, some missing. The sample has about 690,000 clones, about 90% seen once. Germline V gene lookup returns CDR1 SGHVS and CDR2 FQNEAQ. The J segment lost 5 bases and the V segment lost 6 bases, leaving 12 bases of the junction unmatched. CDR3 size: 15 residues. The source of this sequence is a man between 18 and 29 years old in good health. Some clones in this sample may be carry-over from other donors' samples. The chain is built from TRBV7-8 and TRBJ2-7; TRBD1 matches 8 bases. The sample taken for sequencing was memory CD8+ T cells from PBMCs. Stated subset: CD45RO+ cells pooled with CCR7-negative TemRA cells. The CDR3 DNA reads TGTGCCAGCAGACCCGGCCCAGGGGGCTACCACGAGCAGTACTTC. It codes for CASRPGPGGYHEQYF.